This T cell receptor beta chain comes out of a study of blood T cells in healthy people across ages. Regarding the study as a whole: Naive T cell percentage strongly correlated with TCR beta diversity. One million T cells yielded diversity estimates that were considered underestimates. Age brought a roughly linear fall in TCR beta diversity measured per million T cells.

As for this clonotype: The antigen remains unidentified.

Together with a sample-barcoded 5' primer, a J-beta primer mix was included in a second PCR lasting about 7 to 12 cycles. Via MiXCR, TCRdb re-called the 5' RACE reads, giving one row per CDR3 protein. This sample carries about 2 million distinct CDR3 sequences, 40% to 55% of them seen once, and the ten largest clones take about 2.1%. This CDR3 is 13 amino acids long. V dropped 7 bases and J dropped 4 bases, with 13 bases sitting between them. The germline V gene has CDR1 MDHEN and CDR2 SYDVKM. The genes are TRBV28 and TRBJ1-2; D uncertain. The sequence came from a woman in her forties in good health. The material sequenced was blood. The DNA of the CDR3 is TGTGCCAGCATTACACCTCTGGGCTATGGCTACACCTTC. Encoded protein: CASITPLGYGYTF.